The 20 T cell receptor beta chains below come from one sample, sequenced in a study of OX40 agonist ivuxolimab in advanced cancers. The repertoire was sequenced with immunoSEQ multiplex PCR; TCRdb's copy has only in-frame clones and lacks some. In the table there are about 19,000 clones, approximately 86% of which are singletons. The sample here was CD4+ or CD8+ T cells sorted from blood, taken in a trial of the OX40 agonist ivuxolimab. The receptors come from an adult with an advanced solid tumor such as melanoma, head and neck, liver or kidney cancer.

The chain has TRBV18 and TRBJ2-3, with unresolved D. V lost 4 bases and J lost 1, with 21 bases in between. This CDR3 has 18 residues. Per the germline V gene, CDR1 is KGHSH and CDR2 is LQKENI. CDR3 DNA sequence: TGTGCCAGCTCACTCCTCCAACCTCAGATCGGCCGCACAGATACGCAGTATTTT. It encodes CASSLLQPQIGRTDTQYF.

The chain recombines TRBV7-9 with TRBJ2-2, with 9 bases lining up with TRBD1. The V and J ends lost 4 bases and 1 base, in that order; junction bases with no gene match: 7. This CDR3 contains 17 residues. Germline assignment: CDR1 SEHNR and CDR2 FQNEAQ (reference sequence). The CDR3 region is CASSSQPGQGNTGELFF. DNA for the CDR3: TGTGCCAGCAGCTCCCAACCGGGACAGGGGAACACCGGGGAGCTGTTTTTT.

This chain links TRBV7-9 with TRBJ1-1; D is possibly TRBD1 (6 bases). The germline V and J ends were trimmed by 5 bases and 6 bases, with 16 bases remaining between them. CDR1 is SEHNR and CDR2 is FQNEAQ in the germline V gene (reference sequence). The CDR3 runs to 14 residues. CDR3 DNA sequence: TGTGCCAGCAGCCATAGTATGGGGGCTGCTGAAGCTTTCTTT. Amino acids: CASSHSMGAAEAFF.

This chain uses TRBV28 with TRBJ1-3; perhaps TRBD1 as D (5 bases). The germline CDR1 and CDR2 sequences are MDHEN and SYDVKM. This CDR3 is 14 amino acids long. Trimming stripped 4 bases from V and 5 bases from J, with 12 bases between. The CDR3 is CASSSPEGRNTIYF. In nucleotides, the CDR3 is TGTGCCAGCAGTTCACCGGAGGGGAGAAACACCATATATTTT. Full variable domain (outside the CDR3, taken from reference TRBV28 and TRBJ1-3): DVKVTQSSRYLVKRTGEKVFLECVQDMDHENMFWYRQDPGLGLRLIYFSYDVKMKEKGDIPEGYSVSREKKERFSLILESASTNQTSMYLCASSSPEGRNTIYFGEGSWLTVV.

The rearrangement uses TRBV5-5 and TRBJ2-7, with a tentative D call TRBD2 (6 bases). The CDR3 sequence is 17 residues long. The V gene lost 4 bases and the J gene lost 6 bases, with 26 bases spanning the gap. CDR1 is SGHKS, CDR2 YYEKEE, per germline (reference sequence). The CDR3 loop is CASSLPSNLAGRPEQYF. The CDR3 coding sequence is TGTGCCAGCAGCCTTCCCTCTAACCTGGCTGGGAGGCCCGAGCAGTACTTC. The complete variable domain, with remaining parts taken from reference TRBV5-5 and TRBJ2-7, reads DAGVTQSPTHLIKTRGQQVTLRCSPISGHKSVSWYQQVLGQGPQFIFQYYEKEERGRGNFPDRFSARQFPNYSSELNVNALLLGDSALYLCASSLPSNLAGRPEQYFGPGTRLTVT.

V and J are TRBV28 and TRBJ2-5; tentative D call: TRBD2 (7 bases). Trimming pared 3 bases from V and 5 bases from J, leaving 16 bases between. The V gene's germline CDR1 is MDHEN and CDR2 SYDVKM. This CDR3 has 15 residues. CDR3 DNA: TGTGCCAGCAGTTTGATGGGGGGGGGCACGGAGACCCAGTACTTC. Its translation is CASSLMGGGTETQYF.

By share, this clone ranks as hyperexpanded. V and J are TRBV25-1 and TRBJ2-2, with 10 bases lining up with TRBD1. CDR3 length: 15 amino acids. The J segment lost 5 bases and the V segment lost 8 bases, leaving 8 bases of the junction unmatched. Germline V gene sequence: CDR1 MGHDK, CDR2 SYGVNS. The chain's CDR3 is CASGIGTGDTGELFF. CDR3 nucleotide sequence: TGTGCCAGCGGAATCGGGACAGGGGATACCGGGGAGCTGTTTTTT. Based on the CDR3 plus reference TRBV25-1 and TRBJ2-2, the full variable domain is EADIYQTPRYLVIGTGKKITLECSQTMGHDKMYWYQQDPGMELHLIHYSYGVNSTEKGDLSSESTVSRIRTEHFPLTLESARPSHTSQYLCASGIGTGDTGELFFGEGSRLTVL.

The rearrangement uses TRBV5-5 and TRBJ2-1; D tentatively reads TRBD1 or TRBD2 (5 bases each). V was cut by 2 bases and J by 6 bases, with 21 bases left in between. The CDR3 runs to 17 residues. CDR1 and CDR2 from the germline V gene are SGHKS and YYEKEE (reference sequence). The CDR3 sequence is CASSLERTGPVPNEQFF. In nucleotides, the CDR3 is TGTGCCAGCAGCTTAGAAAGGACGGGACCCGTTCCCAATGAGCAGTTCTTC.

The rearrangement links TRBV7-9 to TRBJ2-4, with TRBD2 matching 10 bases. Germline V gene lookup returns CDR1 SEHNR and CDR2 FQNEAQ (reference sequence). V was clipped by 5 bases and J by 10 bases; unmatched bases: 11. The CDR3 length is 15 residues. CDR3 DNA: TGTGCCAGCAGCCCCCCTTCGACTAGCGGGCGTATTCAGTACTTC. Translated: CASSPPSTSGRIQYF.

This chain links TRBV2 with TRBJ1-2; weak D call: TRBD1 (5 bases). This CDR3 is 15 amino acids long. Per the germline V gene, CDR1 is SNHLY and CDR2 is FYNNEI. With 2 bases removed from V and 0 bases from J, the gap between germline ends came to 10 bases. This chain's CDR3 is CASSELIRANYGYTF. Written as DNA, the CDR3 is TGTGCCAGCAGTGAACTCATCAGGGCTAACTATGGCTACACCTTC.

The chain has TRBV5-4 and TRBJ1-5; D call uncertain. CDR1 is SGHNT and CDR2 is YYREEE in the germline V gene (reference sequence). The CDR3 runs 12 residues. V was cut by 4 bases and J by 7 bases, with 9 bases left in between. The DNA for the CDR3 is TGTGCCAGCAGCGCGGGCGGGCAGCCCCAGCATTTT. Amino acid sequence: CASSAGGQPQHF.

This rearrangement joins TRBV4-1 to TRBJ2-1; 7 nucleotides agree with TRBD1. The CDR3 runs to 16 residues. Germline values: CDR1 MGHRA, CDR2 YSYEKL. The J segment lost 3 bases and the V segment lost 8 bases, leaving 13 bases of the junction unmatched. The CDR3 spells CASGSLLQGSYNEQFF. Here the CDR3 DNA reads TGCGCCAGCGGCTCCCTTCTACAGGGGAGCTACAATGAGCAGTTCTTC.

V usage is TRBV4-1 and J usage is TRBJ2-7, with 8 nucleotides matching TRBD2. J lost 6 bases, V lost 0 bases, and 7 bases had no gene match. From germline, CDR1 is MGHRA and CDR2 YSYEKL. The CDR3 spans 15 residues. CDR3 region: CASSQDPRGGSEQYF. The CDR3 DNA reads TGCGCCAGCAGCCAAGATCCCCGGGGGGGCTCCGAGCAGTACTTC.

The chain has TRBV6-5 and TRBJ2-6; D gene ambiguous. Germline V gene data show CDR1 as MNHEY and CDR2 as SVGAGI. This CDR3 is 14 amino acids long. V was pared by 6 bases and J by 1 base, with 7 bases between. The CDR3 DNA follows: TGTGCCAGCAGCCCTGGGTCTGGGGCCAACGTCCTGACTTTC. Its translation is CASSPGSGANVLTF.

On this clone itself: At one end, the junction sequence differs from germline, possibly due to a read error. V and J are TRBV7-8 and TRBJ1-2; no firm D call. Germline lookup yields CDR1 SGHVS and CDR2 FQNEAQ. The CDR3 sequence is 14 residues long. CDR3 region: CASTLEKTDYGYTF. In DNA form, the CDR3 reads TGTGCCAGCACCTTAGAAAAAACTGACTATGGCTACACCTTC. Full variable domain (remainder filled in from reference TRBV7-8 and TRBJ1-2): GAGVSQSPRYKVAKRGQDVALRCDPISGHVSLFWYQQALGQGPEFLTYFQNEAQLDKSGLPSDRFFAERPEGSVSTLKIQRTQQEDSAVYLCASTLEKTDYGYTFGSGTRLTVV.

The count of this clone is one. The chain carries TRBV4-3 and TRBJ2-7; no reliable D call. The length of the CDR3 is 15 residues. Trimming shortened V by 1 base and J by 3 bases, and 13 bases separated the two germline ends. Germline lookup yields CDR1 LGHNA and CDR2 YSLEER. The chain's CDR3 is CASSQGSQQVYEQYF. Here the CDR3 DNA reads TGCGCCAGCAGCCAAGGGAGCCAGCAAGTCTACGAGCAGTACTTC.

This chain joins TRBV7-3 and TRBJ2-3, with 8 bases identical to TRBD1. V was pared by 3 bases and J by 0 bases, with 5 bases of the junction left unmatched. The CDR3 is 16 amino acids. Germline V lookup: CDR1 SGHTA, CDR2 FQGTGA. The CDR3 loop reads CASSLDRDTSTDTQYF. The CDR3 nucleotides are TGTGCCAGCAGCTTGGACAGGGATACTAGCACAGATACGCAGTATTTT.

The rearrangement uses TRBV7-2 and TRBJ1-6; a weak D match, TRBD1 (6 bases). The CDR3 runs to 14 residues. CDR1 and CDR2 (germline): SGHTA, FQGNSA. Trimming cost V 3 bases and J 10 bases, with 13 bases left between them. CDR3 sequence: CASSFTGRGSPLHF. The CDR3 bases are TGTGCCAGCAGCTTCACAGGGAGAGGATCACCCCTCCACTTT.

The V gene is TRBV9, the J gene TRBJ2-7; TRBD1 agrees at 9 bases. Germline CDR1 is SGDLS and CDR2 is YYNGEE. This CDR3 is 15 amino acids long. Losses at the gene ends were 3 bases for V and 1 base for J; bases not matched to a gene: 5. In DNA form, the CDR3 reads TGTGCCAGCAGCGAAGGACAGGGGTGGTCCTACGAGCAGTACTTC. This encodes CASSEGQGWSYEQYF.

The chain has TRBV4-3 and TRBJ1-3, with D maybe TRBD1 (6 bases). CDR1 is LGHNA, CDR2 YSLEER, per germline. CDR3 length equals 15 residues. V was cut by 5 bases and J by 0 bases, with 11 bases left in between. The CDR3 sequence is CASSTDSYSGNTIYF. In DNA, the CDR3 is TGCGCCAGCAGCACGGACAGTTACTCTGGAAACACCATATATTTT.